This T cell receptor (beta chain) was sequenced in a study of T cell changes during pregnancy in multiple sclerosis. This clone appeared a few times. Sequencing used immunoSEQ multiplex PCR; TCRdb keeps in-frame clones, though not all of them. The repertoire has about 74,000 clones, roughly 90% of them found once; the top ten carry 1.4%. V was clipped by 3 bases and J by 5 bases; unmatched bases: 6. The germline gives CDR1 LGHNA, CDR2 YNFKEQ. This CDR3 has 15 amino acids. V is TRBV4-2 and J is TRBJ2-2; TRBD2 aligns across 7 bases. This sample comprised peripheral blood, obtained in the third trimester of pregnancy. The origin of this receptor is a female donor with multiple sclerosis, enrolled in a pregnancy study. CDR3 loop: CASSQELGGTGELFF. For the CDR3, the DNA is TGTGCCAGCAGCCAGGAACTCGGGGGGACCGGGGAGCTGTTTTTT.